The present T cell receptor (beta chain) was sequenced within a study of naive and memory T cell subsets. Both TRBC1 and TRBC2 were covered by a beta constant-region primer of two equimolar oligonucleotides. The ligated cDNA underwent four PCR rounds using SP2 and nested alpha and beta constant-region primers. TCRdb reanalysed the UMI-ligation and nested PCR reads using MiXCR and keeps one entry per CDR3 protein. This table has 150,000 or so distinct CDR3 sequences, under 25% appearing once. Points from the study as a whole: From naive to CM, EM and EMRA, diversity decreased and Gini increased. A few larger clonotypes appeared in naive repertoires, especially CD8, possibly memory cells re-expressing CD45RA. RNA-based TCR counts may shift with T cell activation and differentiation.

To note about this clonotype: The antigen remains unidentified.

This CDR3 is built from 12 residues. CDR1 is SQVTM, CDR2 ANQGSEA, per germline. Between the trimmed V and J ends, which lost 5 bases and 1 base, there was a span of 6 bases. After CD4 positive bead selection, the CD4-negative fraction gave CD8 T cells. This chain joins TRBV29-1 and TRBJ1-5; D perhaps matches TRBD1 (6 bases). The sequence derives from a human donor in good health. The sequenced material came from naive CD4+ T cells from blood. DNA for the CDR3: TGCAGCGTTCAGGGGAGCAATCAGCCCCAGCATTTT. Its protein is CSVQGSNQPQHF.